This T cell receptor (beta chain) was sequenced during a study of beta chain features in type 1 diabetes. Overall study results and limits: Overrepresentation of cells with high TCR expression could result from cDNA sequencing. For Type 1 diabetes patients, all four CD4+ subsets carried TCRB CDR3s that were moderately but significantly shorter.

Investigators reverse transcribed all isolated RNA, so they sequenced expressed TCRB transcripts. Sequencing used immunoSEQ multiplex PCR; TCRdb keeps in-frame clones, though not all of them. The sample lists 160,000 or so clones; about 9% were seen once. Trimming left V 5 bases short and J 6 bases short, with 17 bases between. Germline-derived CDR1 and CDR2 are WNHNN and SYGVQD (reference sequence). CDR3 length: 14 residues. Notes on this clone: Its target is not known.

The genes are TRBV10-1 and TRBJ2-7; D possibly corresponds to TRBD1 (6 bases). Sequences were obtained from central memory CD4+ T cells from blood. The receptor's source is a woman aged 30 to 39 with type 1 diabetes. The CDR3 nucleotides read TGCGCCAGCAGTATAAGACCGCAGGGGAGCGAGCAGTACTTC. It encodes CASSIRPQGSEQYF.